The sequence of this T cell receptor beta chain was determined in a study of lung T cells in sarcoidosis with Löfgren's syndrome. Study in general: CD4+ T cells build up in sarcoidosis bronchoalveolar lavage fluid. Repertoire analyses centered on Löfgren's syndrome patients.

TCRdb itself ran the reads through MiXCR, one entry per CDR3 protein. The sample consists of roughly 2,200 distinct CDR3 sequences, about 21% of them appearing once. This clonotype is deemed medium-sized. Its antigen is as yet unknown. Germline V CDR1 and CDR2: SGHAT, FQNNGV. The length of the CDR3 is 14 residues. The V end was cut by 3 bases, the J end by 3 bases, with 12 bases between. Study results and caveats: The most expanded V genes in Löfgren's patients were reportedly TRAV12-1 and TRBV2. Multiple Löfgren's syndrome patients reportedly shared TRAV12-1 and TRBV2 CDR3 motifs, suggesting public CD4+ TCRs.

The J gene is TRBJ2-7, the V gene TRBV11-2, with a tentative D call TRBD2 (5 bases). The TCR comes from a human donor with sarcoidosis (Löfgren's syndrome or another form), or a control subject (not recorded which). Source material: CD4+ T cells from bronchoalveolar lavage. The CDR3 here is CASSFTRDYYEQYF. The CDR3 region has the DNA TGTGCCAGCAGCTTCACTAGGGATTACTACGAGCAGTACTTC.